These 27 T cell receptor beta chains came from one sample sequenced in a study of shared clonotypes between healthy human individuals. Only in-frame clones appear in the TCRdb table, and some are missing; sequencing was by immunoSEQ multiplex PCR. The sample contains about 490,000 clones, about 82% of which appear only once. Input material: PBMCs. These TCRs come from a woman in her forties in good health. Some clones in this sample may be carry-over from other donors' samples.

This chain uses TRBV5-1 with TRBJ2-5; TRBD1 might be the D (5 bases). The CDR3 extends over 14 amino acids. CDR1 is SGHRS and CDR2 is YFSETQ in the germline V gene. Trimming took 1 base from V and 1 from J, leaving 8 bases between them. The CDR3 spells CASSLYRGQETQYF. CDR3 nucleotide sequence: TGCGCCAGCAGCTTGTATAGGGGCCAAGAGACCCAGTACTTC.

This clone was found a few times. This sequence joins TRBV27 and TRBJ1-1; 7 bases map to TRBD1. Germline-derived CDR1 and CDR2 are MNHEY and SMNVEV (reference sequence). The J segment lost 0 bases and the V segment lost 6 bases, leaving 1 base of the junction unmatched. CDR3 length: 13 amino acids. As DNA, the CDR3 is TGTGCCAGCAGAGACAGGGTGAACACTGAAGCTTTCTTT. Translating gives CASRDRVNTEAFF.

This clone has just a few counts. A far larger clone is one nucleotide away, so this likely arose from a read error. This rearrangement joins TRBV28 to TRBJ1-3; D not resolved. The CDR3 contains 13 residues. Germline CDR1 MDHEN, CDR2 SYDVKM. Written as DNA, the CDR3 is TGTGCCAGCAGTTTAAGGCCCTTCGACACCATACATTTT. Translation gives CASSLRPFDTIHF.

This chain joins TRBV15 and TRBJ2-7; D gene ambiguous. The CDR3 consists of 13 residues. Per germline, CDR1 LNHNV and CDR2 YYDKDF (reference sequence). The germline V and J ends were trimmed by 0 bases and 6 bases, with 9 bases remaining between them. CDR3 sequence reads: CATSRDIAREQYF. CDR3 nucleotide sequence: TGTGCCACCAGCAGAGATATAGCTCGCGAGCAGTACTTC. The full variable domain, with the rest looked up from reference TRBV15 and TRBJ2-7, is DAMVIQNPRYQVTQFGKPVTLSCSQTLNHNVMYWYQQKSSQAPKLLFHYYDKDFNNEADTPDNFQSRRPNTSFCFLDIRSPGLGDTAMYLCATSRDIAREQYFGPGTRLTVT.

The J gene is TRBJ1-2, the V gene TRBV5-6; D unclear. The CDR3 runs 15 residues. Trimming removed 4 bases from V and 2 bases from J, with 15 bases in between. CDR1 and CDR2 from the germline V gene are SGHDT and YYEEEE. CDR3 coding DNA: TGTGCCAGCAGCCGGTCTCCGACTGGGAACTATGGCTACACCTTC. It translates to CASSRSPTGNYGYTF.

The chain combines TRBV19 with TRBJ1-4, with a tentative D call TRBD1 (5 bases). Trimming shortened V by 3 bases and J by 6 bases, and 11 bases separated the two germline ends. Germline CDR1 is LNHDA and CDR2 is SQIVND (reference sequence). The CDR3 contains 14 residues. CDR3 bases: TGTGCCAGTAGTATCCGGGGGAGCGATGAAAAACTGTTTTTT. This translates into CASSIRGSDEKLFF.

The V gene is TRBV18, the J gene TRBJ2-7; D not resolved. V was trimmed by 5 bases and J by 3 bases, leaving 5 bases between them. The germline CDR1 and CDR2 sequences are KGHSH and LQKENI. The CDR3 has 11 residues. DNA of the CDR3: TGTGCCAGCTCAGGGGACTACGAGCAGTACTTC. This sequence encodes CASSGDYEQYF.

About this clone itself: A much larger clone lies one base from this, so it may be a read error. Other DNA sequences in this specimen translate into the identical CDR3. V and J are TRBV2 and TRBJ2-3; 8 bases map to TRBD2. The CDR3 totals 15 residues. Per the germline V gene, CDR1 is SNHLY and CDR2 is FYNNEI. For the CDR3, the DNA is TGCGCCACCCCGGGGGGGGCGGGAAGCACAGATACGCAGTATTTT. The encoded protein is CATPGGAGSTDTQYF.

This clone has a handful of counts. No conserved phenylalanine or tryptophan ends this CDR3, so it is likely a read error. The chain recombines TRBV2 with TRBJ2-7; 8 nucleotides line up with TRBD1. Germline CDR1 SNHLY, CDR2 FYNNEI. This CDR3 contains 16 residues. The trim removed 4 bases at V and 7 bases at J, leaving 15 bases unmatched. The CDR3 loop is CASSAFAGQGIWEQYL. DNA of the CDR3: TGTGCCAGCAGTGCGTTTGCCGGACAGGGCATCTGGGAGCAGTACCTC.

The count of this clone is one. J is TRBJ1-5 and V is TRBV19; D unresolved. The CDR3 totals 15 residues. In germline, CDR1 is LNHDA, CDR2 SQIVND (reference sequence). V lost 5 bases and J 3 bases, leaving 14 bases between the germline ends. The CDR3 is CASSLHRALNQPQHF. For the CDR3, the DNA is TGTGCCAGTAGTCTCCACCGGGCCCTCAATCAGCCCCAGCATTTT.

The chain carries TRBV10-3 and TRBJ2-2; tentatively, D is TRBD1 or TRBD2 (6 bases each). V lost 2 bases, J lost 5 bases, and 9 bases lay in between. The CDR3 extends over 14 amino acids. Germline loops: CDR1 ENHRY, CDR2 SYGVKD. CDR3 in DNA: TGTGCCATCAGTGAGGCGGGACAAACCGGGGAGCTGTTTTTT. Amino acid sequence: CAISEAGQTGELFF.

The chain carries TRBV6-5 and TRBJ1-1; 9 nucleotides match TRBD1. Germline V gene data show CDR1 as MNHEY and CDR2 as SVGAGI. J lost 7 bases, V lost 1 base, and 7 bases had no gene match. This CDR3 has 15 amino acids. CDR3 in DNA: TGTGCCAGCAGTTACTGGGGACAGGGAGGTGTTGAAGCTTTCTTT. This encodes CASSYWGQGGVEAFF.

The chain carries TRBV7-9 and TRBJ2-3; the D is unclear. This CDR3 is 14 amino acids long. Trimming took 5 bases from V and 4 from J, leaving 13 bases between them. Germline V gene sequence: CDR1 SEHNR, CDR2 FQNEAQ (reference sequence). CDR3 DNA: TGTGCCAGCAGCCTGCTGCGGAGTCCAGATACGCAGTATTTT. It yields the protein CASSLLRSPDTQYF.

The chain recombines TRBV5-1 with TRBJ1-4, with TRBD1 matching 10 bases. Germline V lookup: CDR1 SGHRS, CDR2 YFSETQ. The CDR3 has 14 residues. V shed 2 bases, J shed 7 bases, and the junction held 2 bases outside the gene matches. CDR3 in DNA: TGCGCCAGCAGCTTTGGACAGGGGGGTGAAAAACTGTTTTTT. Translation: CASSFGQGGEKLFF. The full variable domain, completed using reference TRBV5-1 and TRBJ1-4, is KAGVTQTPRYLIKTRGQQVTLSCSPISGHRSVSWYQQTPGQGLQFLFEYFSETQRNKGNFPGRFSGRQFSNSRSEMNVSTLELGDSALYLCASSFGQGGEKLFFGSGTQLSVL.

J is TRBJ2-7 and V is TRBV7-9, with TRBD2 as a possible D gene (6 bases). CDR3 length: 13 residues. Trimming removed 0 bases at V and 7 bases at J, with 10 bases between. Germline lookup yields CDR1 SEHNR and CDR2 FQNEAQ (reference sequence). The chain's CDR3 is CASSLARAGEQYF. As DNA, the CDR3 is TGTGCCAGCAGCTTAGCCAGGGCGGGGGAGCAGTACTTC. The whole variable domain, remainder taken from reference TRBV7-9 and TRBJ2-7, is DTGVSQNPRHKITKRGQNVTFRCDPISEHNRLYWYRQTLGQGPEFLTYFQNEAQLEKSRLLSDRFSAERPKGSFSTLEIQRTEQGDSAMYLCASSLARAGEQYFGPGTRLTVT.

The chain employs TRBV9 and TRBJ2-3; D is unclear. This CDR3 comprises 15 residues. Trimming removed 3 bases from V and 2 bases from J, with 13 bases in between. Germline values: CDR1 SGDLS, CDR2 YYNGEE. CDR3: CASSAHLENTDTQYF. As DNA, the CDR3 is TGTGCCAGCAGCGCCCATCTAGAAAACACAGATACGCAGTATTTT.

In nucleotides, the CDR3 is TGTGCCAGCAGTTTATCGAGGGCATACAATGAGCAGTTCTTC. Residues: CASSLSRAYNEQFF. The V and J genes are TRBV27 and TRBJ2-1; tentative D call: TRBD2 (5 bases). V gave up 0 bases and J gave up 4 bases, with 7 bases separating them. The CDR3 is made up of 14 amino acids. Germline V gives CDR1 MNHEY, CDR2 SMNVEV (reference sequence).

About this clone itself: Its ends do not fully match the called genes, so a read error is possible. The CDR3 sequence: CASSLVVGANVLTF. CDR3 coding DNA: TGTGCTAGCAGCTTAGTGGTGGGGGCCAACGTCCTGACTTTC. The chain employs TRBV7-7 and TRBJ2-6; D ambiguous. The CDR3 contains 14 residues. CDR1 is SSHAT and CDR2 is FNYEAQ in the germline V gene (reference sequence).

This clone was observed a single time. The V and J genes are TRBV15 and TRBJ1-4, with 7 bases identical to TRBD1. The CDR3 runs to 16 residues. V shed 5 bases, J shed 8 bases, and the junction held 14 bases outside the gene matches. The germline gives CDR1 LNHNV, CDR2 YYDKDF (reference sequence). In DNA, the CDR3 is TGTGCCACCAGCTACCGACAGGGTCCACGCCAGGAAAAACTGTTTTTT. Translated: CATSYRQGPRQEKLFF.

This chain links TRBV28 with TRBJ1-1, with 8 bases fitting TRBD1. The germline V gene encodes CDR1 MDHEN and CDR2 SYDVKM. The CDR3 is made up of 13 amino acids. V dropped 6 bases and J dropped 11; count of bases not matched to a gene: 11. The CDR3 DNA follows: TGTGCCAGCAGCATACAGGGGGGTGTTGGGGCTTTCTTT. It translates to CASSIQGGVGAFF.

The chain recombines TRBV5-4 with TRBJ2-7, with D tentatively TRBD1 (5 bases). The CDR3 covers 15 residues. V dropped 3 bases and J dropped 0 bases, with 13 bases sitting between them. Germline CDR1 and CDR2: SGHNT and YYREEE (reference sequence). The CDR3 reads CASSSRTRNSYEQYF. The CDR3 region has the DNA TGTGCCAGCAGCTCGAGGACACGAAACTCCTACGAGCAGTACTTC.

This clone showed up just a few times. The gene calls are TRBV6-6 and TRBJ2-7, with 8 bases matching TRBD1. This CDR3 region has 15 residues. V lost 6 bases, J lost 4 bases, and 11 bases stayed unmatched. CDR1 and CDR2 from the germline V gene are MNHNY and SVGAGI (reference sequence). CDR3 nucleotides: TGTGCCAGCAGCCGACCCCAACAGGGGGGATACGAGCAGTACTTC. This gives the protein CASSRPQQGGYEQYF.

The chain couples TRBV6-5 to TRBJ2-5; D is unresolved. The V and J ends lost 10 bases and 3 bases respectively, with 9 bases between them. Germline CDR1 and CDR2: MNHEY and SVGAGI. This CDR3 comprises 11 residues. The chain's CDR3 is CAIGSEETQYF. The CDR3 coding sequence is TGTGCCATCGGTAGTGAAGAGACCCAGTACTTC.

A single count supports this clone. The rearrangement uses TRBV5-8 and TRBJ2-5; no reliable D call. CDR1 is SGHTS and CDR2 is YDEGEE in the germline V gene. The CDR3 totals 13 residues. The V gene lost 4 bases and the J gene lost 3 bases, with 10 bases spanning the gap. The CDR3 DNA follows: TGTGCCAGCAGCAAGGGCAGAAAAGAGACCCAGTACTTC. Residues: CASSKGRKETQYF.

This clone was observed at least ten times. The same CDR3 is also encoded by other DNA sequences in this sample. This chain joins TRBV15 and TRBJ2-7; 10 bases agree with TRBD2. The ends lost 1 base at V and 3 bases at J; junction bases unmatched: 12. The germline gives CDR1 LNHNV, CDR2 YYDKDF (reference sequence). There are 18 residues in the CDR3. CDR3 loop: CATSRVASGSSVGYEQYF. The CDR3 DNA reads as TGTGCCACCAGCAGAGTGGCTAGCGGGAGTTCAGTTGGCTACGAGCAGTACTTC.

The chain carries TRBV9 and TRBJ2-7; D is undetermined. This CDR3 is built from 15 residues. Trimming left V 0 bases short and J 1 base short, with 11 bases between. Germline loops: CDR1 SGDLS, CDR2 YYNGEE. CDR3 DNA sequence: TGTGCCAGCAGCGTAGGGTGGGGATTGTCCTACGAGCAGTACTTC. It yields the protein CASSVGWGLSYEQYF.

This sequence joins TRBV19 and TRBJ2-2; TRBD2 matches at 12 bases. Germline-derived CDR1 and CDR2 are LNHDA and SQIVND (reference sequence). The trim removed 6 bases at V and 4 bases at J, leaving 3 bases unmatched. The length of the CDR3 is 15 residues. The DNA for the CDR3 is TGTGCCAGTAGACGGACTAGCGGGACCACCGGGGAGCTGTTTTTT. Amino acid sequence: CASRRTSGTTGELFF.